Listed below are T cell receptor beta chains from one sample, sequenced in a study of patients and donors after allogeneic stem cell transplantation. TCRdb re-analysed the RT-PCR reads in MiXCR, keeping a single row per CDR3 protein. The sample shows about a million distinct CDR3 sequences, over 15% of them seen only once. Sequences were obtained from blood, either unsorted or a sorted T cell fraction (not recorded which). The receptor source for this set is a human donor who was either an allogeneic HSCT recipient or a stem cell or donor lymphocyte infusion donor (not recorded which). It is not recorded whose cells these are; they may come from a transplant donor. Each CDR3 is given with its conserved first and last residue. D genes are given only for firm matches. Not every row has a clone size; where given, it reads once, few, many or a size class.

D gene	V gene	clone size	J gene	CDR3 protein	CDR3 DNA
-	TRBV15	-	TRBJ2-7	CATSRDGSVTYEQYF	TGTGCCACCAGCAGAGACGGCAGCGTAACCTACGAGCAGTACTTC
-	TRBV7-2	many	TRBJ1-3	CASSSTGSGNTIYF	TGTGCCAGCAGCTCGACAGGCTCTGGAAACACCATATATTTT
TRBD2	TRBV4-2	few	TRBJ2-1	CASSQGERLAGVDEQFF	TGTGCCAGCAGCCAAGGGGAAAGGCTAGCGGGAGTAGATGAGCAGTTCTTC
-	TRBV20-1	few	TRBJ2-5	CSARAGDLQETQYF	TGCAGTGCTAGGGCAGGGGACCTCCAAGAGACCCAGTACTTC
TRBD2	TRBV4-3	-	TRBJ2-7	CASSQEATSGTYEQYF	TGCGCCAGCAGCCAAGAGGCGACTAGCGGAACCTACGAGCAGTACTTC
TRBD1	TRBV2	-	TRBJ2-7	CASTTGQDHPYEQYF	TGTGCCAGCACCACGGGACAGGACCATCCCTACGAGCAGTACTTC
-	TRBV6-2/TRBV6-3	many	TRBJ1-1	CASSPVPNTEAFF	TGTGCCAGCAGTCCCGTGCCGAACACTGAAGCTTTCTTT
-	TRBV12-3/TRBV12-4	few	TRBJ2-5	CASSPDIYQETQYF	TGTGCCAGCAGTCCGGACATTTACCAAGAGACCCAGTACTTC
TRBD1	TRBV6-1	-	TRBJ1-2	CASNLETGVNYGYTF	TGTGCCAGCAACCTCGAGACAGGGGTTAACTATGGCTACACCTTC
-	TRBV7-2	-	TRBJ1-1	CASSPGPRVGTEAFF	TGTGCCAGCAGCCCGGGACCCAGGGTTGGAACTGAAGCTTTCTTT
TRBD2	TRBV20-1	-	TRBJ2-3	CSAHTSGKTDTQYF	TGCAGTGCCCATACTAGCGGGAAGACAGATACGCAGTATTTT
TRBD2	TRBV24-1	once	TRBJ2-2	CATSEAAGVVGELFF	TGTGCCACCAGTGAGGCAGCGGGAGTGGTCGGGGAGCTGTTTTTT
TRBD2	TRBV12-3/TRBV12-4	-	TRBJ2-3	CASTQPAGGPVPDTQYF	TGTGCCAGCACCCAGCCAGCGGGGGGGCCTGTGCCAGATACGCAGTATTTT
-	TRBV5-1	many	TRBJ2-1	CASSPGLQSNNEQFF	TGCGCCAGCAGCCCGGGACTCCAGAGTAACAATGAGCAGTTCTTC
-	TRBV7-3	few	TRBJ1-2	CASSLTGGTTAGNYGYTF	TGTGCCAGCAGCTTAACGGGTGGAACCACAGCGGGTAACTATGGCTACACCTTC
TRBD2	TRBV29-1	-	TRBJ2-7	CSVESGRSEQYF	TGCAGCGTTGAGAGCGGGAGGTCCGAGCAGTACTTC
-	TRBV5-4	few	TRBJ2-1	CASSGHGGMFNEQFF	TGTGCCAGCAGCGGACATGGCGGGATGTTCAATGAGCAGTTCTTC
-	TRBV6-2/TRBV6-3	-	TRBJ1-1	CASSSSGRGNTEAFF	TGTGCCAGCAGTAGTTCAGGCAGGGGTAACACTGAAGCTTTCTTT
TRBD2	TRBV5-1	many	TRBJ2-1	CASSLGGDYISSYNEQFF	TGCGCCAGCAGCTTGGGAGGGGACTACATAAGCTCCTACAATGAGCAGTTCTTC
-	TRBV30	-	TRBJ2-7	CAWSSVGEQYF	TGTGCCTGGAGTAGTGTGGGGGAGCAGTACTTC
TRBD2	TRBV27	few	TRBJ2-2	CASSSGSLADRLDTGELFF	TGTGCCAGCAGTTCTGGTTCGCTAGCGGATAGACTGGATACCGGGGAGCTGTTTTTT
TRBD2	TRBV14	-	TRBJ2-7	CASSQITSGSLTEQYF	TGTGCCAGCAGCCAAATCACTAGCGGGAGCCTTACCGAGCAGTACTTC
-	TRBV20-1	-	TRBJ2-1	CSAPFESSYNEQFF	TGCAGTGCTCCTTTCGAGAGCTCCTACAATGAGCAGTTCTTC
TRBD1	TRBV20-1	-	TRBJ1-4	CSALTGGVGYPDEKLFF	TGCAGTGCTCTTACAGGGGGCGTTGGGTATCCGGATGAAAAACTGTTTTTT
TRBD1	TRBV5-1	-	TRBJ2-3	CASSFKVRTGGADTQYF	TGCGCCAGCAGCTTTAAAGTTCGGACAGGGGGCGCAGATACGCAGTATTTT
-	TRBV6-1	-	TRBJ2-1	CASSPGSTATMNEQFF	TGTGCCAGCAGTCCCGGGTCGACCGCAACCATGAATGAGCAGTTCTTC
-	TRBV12-3/TRBV12-4	few	TRBJ2-1	CASSFSVAGHNEQFF	TGTGCCAGCAGTTTCTCCGTGGCGGGTCATAATGAGCAGTTCTTC
TRBD2	TRBV11-2	-	TRBJ2-2	CASSPIPRLAGSNTGELFF	TGTGCCAGCAGCCCTATCCCCAGACTAGCGGGGTCGAACACCGGGGAGCTGTTTTTT
TRBD1	TRBV6-1	few	TRBJ2-7	CASSTFGTGVNLNYEQYF	TGTGCCAGCAGCACCTTCGGGACAGGGGTGAACCTCAACTACGAGCAGTACTTC
-	TRBV30	few	TRBJ1-2	CAYHGGSSGYTF	TGTGCCTACCACGGGGGATCTTCTGGCTACACCTTC
-	TRBV18	-	TRBJ1-1	CASSPQGPLTEAFF	TGTGCCAGCTCACCACAAGGTCCCCTCACTGAAGCTTTCTTT
-	TRBV29-1	-	TRBJ2-3	CSVVSSGSTDTQYF	TGCAGCGTTGTTTCAAGCGGGAGCACAGATACGCAGTATTTT
TRBD2	TRBV4-1	-	TRBJ2-1	CASSRLAGVYNEQFF	TGCGCCAGCAGCCGACTAGCGGGAGTGTACAATGAGCAGTTCTTC
-	TRBV28	few	TRBJ2-7	CASSSPWGVQYEQYF	TGTGCCAGCAGTTCGCCGTGGGGAGTTCAATACGAGCAGTACTTC
-	TRBV6-2/TRBV6-3	few	TRBJ1-3	CASRHRTVTGNTIYF	TGTGCCAGCAGACACCGGACGGTTACTGGAAACACCATATATTTT